Listed below are T cell receptor beta chains from one sample, sequenced in a study of OX40 agonist ivuxolimab in advanced cancers. TCRdb's copy holds only in-frame clones and misses some; the assay was immunoSEQ multiplex PCR. The sample has tens of thousands of clones, over 90% seen once; the top ten hold approximately 25%. The sequencing used CD4+ or CD8+ T cells sorted from blood, collected in a trial of the OX40 agonist ivuxolimab. The receptors here all came from an adult with an advanced solid tumor such as melanoma, head and neck, liver or kidney cancer. CDR3s include the opening cysteine and the closing phenylalanine or tryptophan. The order of the fields is J gene, V gene, CDR3 protein.

j_call: TRBJ2-1; v_call: TRBV9; cdr3_aa: CASSVEGLAAYNEQFF
j_call: TRBJ1-4; v_call: TRBV10-3; cdr3_aa: CAISSGTGWEKLFF
j_call: TRBJ2-7; v_call: TRBV4-2; cdr3_aa: CASSQSPSTSGDSYEQYF
j_call: TRBJ2-7; v_call: TRBV29-1; cdr3_aa: CSARTDLSYEQYF
j_call: TRBJ2-2; v_call: TRBV4-2; cdr3_aa: CASSHYTDWDTGELFF
j_call: TRBJ2-2; v_call: TRBV29-1; cdr3_aa: CSVFISTGELFF
j_call: TRBJ2-7; v_call: TRBV7-2; cdr3_aa: CASSLAPQKEQYF
j_call: TRBJ2-1; v_call: TRBV9; cdr3_aa: CASSVETGVYNEQFF
j_call: TRBJ2-1; v_call: TRBV5-1; cdr3_aa: CASSWRGHEQFF
j_call: TRBJ2-2; v_call: TRBV4-1; cdr3_aa: CASSQEAGGITGELFF
j_call: TRBJ1-1; v_call: TRBV6-1; cdr3_aa: CASSDNTLGTEAFF
j_call: TRBJ2-5; v_call: TRBV6-5; cdr3_aa: CASSYIGQETQYF
j_call: TRBJ2-5; v_call: TRBV2; cdr3_aa: CASSPEALLAGEETQYF
j_call: TRBJ2-1; v_call: TRBV4-2; cdr3_aa: CASSQDNVLRGASNEQFF
j_call: TRBJ2-7; v_call: TRBV11-2; cdr3_aa: CASSLERGLAGYTYEQYF
j_call: TRBJ1-2; v_call: TRBV7-9; cdr3_aa: CASVGQGTPLDGYTF
j_call: TRBJ2-7; v_call: TRBV7-9; cdr3_aa: CASSSSGTTYEQYF
j_call: TRBJ2-1; v_call: TRBV5-4; cdr3_aa: CASSLGGDNERFF
j_call: TRBJ1-1; v_call: TRBV19; cdr3_aa: CASNPRGVNTEAFF
j_call: TRBJ2-7; v_call: TRBV6-5; cdr3_aa: CASSYSAVVGPYEQYF
j_call: TRBJ2-3; v_call: TRBV4-3; cdr3_aa: CASSQEGLPETDTQYF
j_call: TRBJ2-3; v_call: TRBV29-1; cdr3_aa: CSVDGLRTDTQYF
j_call: TRBJ2-7; v_call: TRBV9; cdr3_aa: CASSVSDAAPYEQYF
j_call: TRBJ2-5; v_call: TRBV11-2; cdr3_aa: CASSQPSSIKGETQYF
j_call: TRBJ2-1; v_call: TRBV7-9; cdr3_aa: CASTLGRQQFF
j_call: TRBJ2-7; v_call: TRBV11-2; cdr3_aa: CASSLRTSGAYEQYF
j_call: TRBJ2-2; v_call: TRBV9; cdr3_aa: CASSVDGLAAGELFF
j_call: TRBJ2-7; v_call: TRBV19; cdr3_aa: CASSNLNEQYF
j_call: TRBJ2-6; v_call: TRBV28; cdr3_aa: CASSSGANVLTF
j_call: TRBJ1-4; v_call: TRBV7-9; cdr3_aa: CASSLPAGGEINEKLFF
j_call: TRBJ2-1; v_call: TRBV11-2; cdr3_aa: CASSLNSKEQFF
j_call: TRBJ2-5; v_call: TRBV4-1; cdr3_aa: CASSHAALAGAETQYF
j_call: TRBJ2-7; v_call: TRBV30; cdr3_aa: CAWKSVQGAYEQYF
j_call: TRBJ2-1; v_call: TRBV6-5; cdr3_aa: CASSYSRAGVGNEQFF
j_call: TRBJ2-7; v_call: TRBV20-1; cdr3_aa: CSADSPNEQYF
j_call: TRBJ2-7; v_call: TRBV19; cdr3_aa: CASSIPGAGSYEQYF
j_call: TRBJ2-1; v_call: TRBV11-2; cdr3_aa: CASSLGTGPYNEQFF
j_call: TRBJ2-3; v_call: TRBV28; cdr3_aa: CASELPGSDTQYF
j_call: TRBJ1-1; v_call: TRBV27; cdr3_aa: CASSATGMMGTEAFF
j_call: TRBJ2-1; v_call: TRBV9; cdr3_aa: CASSVVGSGEQFF
j_call: TRBJ2-4; v_call: TRBV19; cdr3_aa: CASSRDRTGQNIQYF
j_call: TRBJ2-1; v_call: TRBV2; cdr3_aa: CASSEGDRRYSYNEQFF
j_call: TRBJ1-1; v_call: TRBV27; cdr3_aa: CASSFNLNTEAFF
j_call: TRBJ1-2; v_call: TRBV28; cdr3_aa: CASSPLVGYGYTF
j_call: TRBJ1-5; v_call: TRBV30; cdr3_aa: CAWSVEAGPMTQHF
j_call: TRBJ1-5; v_call: TRBV6-6; cdr3_aa: CANPNQPQHF
j_call: TRBJ2-3; v_call: TRBV27; cdr3_aa: CASRKEPWTGTDTQYF
j_call: TRBJ2-7; v_call: TRBV7-2; cdr3_aa: CASSLTSGGSYEQYF
j_call: TRBJ2-3; v_call: TRBV27; cdr3_aa: CASSTWTAADTQYF
j_call: TRBJ2-3; v_call: TRBV28; cdr3_aa: CASSFRDTQYF
j_call: TRBJ2-1; v_call: TRBV11-1; cdr3_aa: CASSLAKRGLMNEQFF
j_call: TRBJ2-5; v_call: TRBV9; cdr3_aa: CASNPGTAVETQYF
j_call: TRBJ2-4; v_call: TRBV2; cdr3_aa: CASSEITGGYIQYF
j_call: TRBJ2-7; v_call: TRBV27; cdr3_aa: CASSFRQGSYEQYF